What follows are 9 T cell receptor beta chains derived from one specimen sequenced in a study of monozygotic twins with inflammatory bowel disease (dated by TCRdb to between 2019 and 2020). The library was made by 5' RACE. The sample was run on an Illumina HiSeq 2500. Through TCRdb reprocessing, the reads give one entry per CDR3 protein sequence; DNA is omitted. The table for this sample shows some 150,000 distinct CDR3 sequences. Approximately 7.4% of the sample rests with the top ten. Material: blood. The source of these receptors is a human donor with ulcerative colitis or Crohn's disease, or a healthy co-twin of an affected twin (not recorded which).

The J gene is TRBJ1-2, the V gene TRBV5-1. The CDR3 contains 13 residues. Germline values: CDR1 SGHRS, CDR2 YFSETQ. The CDR3 region is CASSLDKNYGYTF.

The gene calls are TRBV5-1 and TRBJ2-7; with no DNA, the TCRdb D assignment of TRBD1 cannot be verified. This CDR3 region has 15 residues. Germline V gene lookup returns CDR1 SGHRS and CDR2 YFSETQ. The CDR3 reads CASSLNRGVKSEQYF.

J is TRBJ2-1 and V is TRBV14; the D call of TRBD2 rests on TCRdb alone, since no DNA is present to check it. Per the germline V gene, CDR1 is SGHDN and CDR2 is FVKESK. There are 14 residues in the CDR3. The chain's CDR3 is CASSQAPSGDEQFF.

V is TRBV5-1 and J is TRBJ1-5; TCRdb selects TRBD1, and the lack of DNA leaves this call unchecked. The CDR3 length is 15 residues. Germline V lookup: CDR1 SGHRS, CDR2 YFSETQ. The CDR3 spells CASSLGQGAGQPQHF.

The J gene is TRBJ2-1, the V gene TRBV6-1; TCRdb calls TRBD1, which cannot be checked without DNA. The CDR3 is made up of 15 amino acids. The germline V gene has CDR1 MNHNS and CDR2 SASEGT. CDR3 protein: CASSPYHGADREQFF.

CDR3 region: CASSPPPGLVVYEQYF. The genes are TRBV28 and TRBJ2-7; the D call from TCRdb, TRBD2, cannot be confirmed without DNA. The CDR3 contains 16 residues. CDR1 and CDR2 (germline): MDHEN, SYDVKM.

The chain has TRBV24-1 and TRBJ2-1; TCRdb indicates TRBD2, and absent DNA this call remains unverified. Germline V gives CDR1 KGHDR, CDR2 SFDVKD. The CDR3 sequence is 16 residues long. The CDR3 loop reads CATSHPTADPYNEQFF.

The genes are TRBV12-3 or TRBV12-4 and TRBJ2-2; as DNA is missing, the TRBD2 call by TCRdb cannot be tested. This CDR3 has 16 residues. The CDR3 sequence is CASSFGGAPNTGELFF.

The chain links TRBV10-3 to TRBJ1-2; the TCRdb call, TRBD1, lacks DNA for checking. In germline, CDR1 is ENHRY, CDR2 SYGVKD. The CDR3 has 15 amino acids. CDR3 loop: CAISGTGGRGYGYTF.